These 15 T cell receptor beta chains share one sample of origin, sequenced in a study of T cells after yellow fever vaccination. TCRdb re-analysed the 5' RACE reads in MiXCR, keeping a single row per CDR3 protein. The data show about 330,000 distinct CDR3 sequences, around 7% seen once. The specimen was PBMCs, collected approximately 40 days after the first yellow fever vaccination. Receptors originate from a young man who received the YFV17D yellow fever vaccine.

This clonotype occurred many times. V is TRBV20-1 and J is TRBJ2-1; D tentatively reads TRBD1 or TRBD2 (6 bases each). This CDR3 is built from 14 residues. V lost 3 bases to trimming and J lost 2 bases, with 11 bases between them. Germline CDR1 reads DFQATT; CDR2 reads SNEGSKA (reference sequence). The CDR3 nucleotides read TGCAGTGCTAGTGGTCGGGGGCCCTACAATGAGCAGTTCTTC. Its translation: CSASGRGPYNEQFF.

This clonotype was found many times. The chain employs TRBV10-3 and TRBJ2-7, with 8 bases matching TRBD1. Germline V CDR1 and CDR2: ENHRY, SYGVKD. Losses at the gene ends were 4 bases for V and 0 bases for J; bases not matched to a gene: 5. The CDR3 is 15 residues long. The CDR3 DNA reads as TGTGCCATCAGTGGGGGACAGGCGAGCTCCTACGAGCAGTACGTC. This gives the protein CAISGGQASSYEQYV.

This chain joins TRBV10-3 and TRBJ2-7, with 8 bases aligning to TRBD1. V lost 2 bases, J lost 3 bases, and 9 bases stayed unmatched. The CDR3 runs to 16 residues. Germline V gene sequence: CDR1 ENHRY, CDR2 SYGVKD. The CDR3 here is CAISEVSGQEYYEQYF. CDR3 nucleotide sequence: TGTGCCATCAGTGAGGTCTCGGGACAGGAATACTACGAGCAGTACTTC.

This clonotype was seen at least ten times. The chain combines TRBV15 with TRBJ1-5; TRBD1 agrees at 7 bases. Trimming cost V 2 bases and J 1 base; bases outside gene matches: 2. Germline loops: CDR1 LNHNV, CDR2 YYDKDF (reference sequence). The CDR3 is 15 residues long. The DNA of the CDR3 is TGTGCCACCAGCAGACAGACAGGGAGCAATCAGCCCCAGCATTTT. Encoded protein: CATSRQTGSNQPQHF.

In this sample, this clonotype turned up a few times. The CDR3 loop is CASSNGQGMNTEAFF. CDR3 DNA: TGTGCCAGCAGCAACGGACAGGGTATGAACACTGAAGCTTTCTTT. The V and J genes are TRBV7-2 and TRBJ1-1, with 8 positions matching TRBD1. This CDR3 contains 15 residues. Unmatched junction bases numbered 5, after V lost 5 bases and J lost 0 bases. CDR1 SGHTA and CDR2 FQGNSA come from the germline V gene.

The chain combines TRBV7-2 with TRBJ2-3, with D unresolved. This CDR3 has 14 residues. Trimming pared 3 bases from V and 4 bases from J, leaving 11 bases between. The germline gives CDR1 SGHTA, CDR2 FQGNSA. The CDR3 bases are TGTGCCAGCAGCTTTAGGACCGTCGCAGATACGCAGTATTTT. This sequence encodes CASSFRTVADTQYF.

This clonotype was counted a few times. This rearrangement joins TRBV9 to TRBJ1-1; D is unresolved. The CDR3 contains 13 residues. Trimming pared 0 bases from V and 1 base from J, leaving 4 bases between. Germline V gene data show CDR1 as SGDLS and CDR2 as YYNGEE. This CDR3 is CASSVAGNTEAFF. DNA for the CDR3: TGTGCCAGCAGCGTAGCGGGGAACACTGAAGCTTTCTTT. The full variable domain, with the rest looked up from reference TRBV9 and TRBJ1-1, is DSGVTQTPKHLITATGQRVTLRCSPRSGDLSVYWYQQSLDQGLQFLIQYYNGEERAKGNILERFSAQQFPDLHSELNLSSLELGDSALYFCASSVAGNTEAFFGQGTRLTVV.

This clonotype came up a few times. The chain combines TRBV4-1 with TRBJ1-5; maybe TRBD1 (6 bases). Trimming removed 5 bases from V and 0 bases from J, with 11 bases in between. There are 15 residues in the CDR3. Germline V gene data show CDR1 as MGHRA and CDR2 as YSYEKL. The CDR3: CASSAQGDSNQPQHF. Here the CDR3 DNA reads TGCGCCAGCAGCGCACAGGGAGATAGCAATCAGCCCCAGCATTTT.

The table lists this clonotype with many counts. This rearrangement joins TRBV4-2 to TRBJ2-1, with a tentative D call TRBD2 (5 bases). V lost 0 bases to trimming and J lost 8 bases, with 11 bases between them. Germline V CDR1 and CDR2: LGHNA, YNFKEQ. The CDR3 is made up of 14 amino acids. The CDR3 loop reads CASSQDRGLDEQFF. In DNA, the CDR3 is TGTGCCAGCAGCCAAGATCGGGGTCTTGATGAGCAGTTCTTC.

V is TRBV29-1 and J is TRBJ2-1; 11 nucleotides align to TRBD2. The CDR3 is 14 amino acids. Germline CDR1 and CDR2: SQVTM and ANQGSEA. The trim removed 8 bases at V and 5 bases at J, leaving 8 bases unmatched. CDR3 in DNA: TGCAGCACTATAGCGGGGGGGCCGAACAATGAGCAGTTCTTC. It encodes CSTIAGGPNNEQFF.

This clonotype was counted at least ten times. This sequence joins TRBV7-3 and TRBJ2-7; D unclear. The CDR3 consists of 13 residues. The germline V gene has CDR1 SGHTA and CDR2 FQGTGA. The V and J ends lost 3 bases and 4 bases respectively, with 10 bases between them. The CDR3: CASSLNSRYEQYF. CDR3 in DNA: TGTGCCAGCAGCTTGAACTCAAGATACGAGCAGTACTTC. Full variable domain (rest looked up from reference TRBV7-3 and TRBJ2-7): GAGVSQTPSNKVTEKGKYVELRCDPISGHTALYWYRQSLGQGPEFLIYFQGTGAADDSGLPNDRFFAVRPEGSVSTLKIQRTERGDSAVYLCASSLNSRYEQYFGPGTRLTVT.

This clonotype was counted only a few times. The J gene is TRBJ2-5, the V gene TRBV19, with 7 bases fitting TRBD1. V lost 4 bases and J lost 5; bases outside the gene matches: 10. The CDR3 sequence is 15 residues long. Germline CDR1 LNHDA, CDR2 SQIVND (reference sequence). This CDR3 is CASSKMGQLRETQYF. DNA of the CDR3: TGTGCCAGTAGTAAAATGGGACAGCTAAGGGAGACCCAGTACTTC. Based on the CDR3 plus reference TRBV19 and TRBJ2-5, the full variable domain is DGGITQSPKYLFRKEGQNVTLSCEQNLNHDAMYWYRQDPGQGLRLIYYSQIVNDFQKGDIAEGYSVSREKKESFPLTVTSAQKNPTAFYLCASSKMGQLRETQYFGPGTRLLVL.

This clonotype was seen only a few times. This chain links TRBV20-1 with TRBJ2-1; 12 bases are shared with TRBD2. Germline CDR1 is DFQATT and CDR2 is SNEGSKA (reference sequence). The junction had 7 bases not matched to a gene; V was cut back by 6 bases and J by 7 bases. This CDR3 is built from 14 residues. CDR3 nucleotide sequence: TGCAGTGCCAGGACTAGCGGGGTTGGGAATGAGCAGTTCTTC. It encodes CSARTSGVGNEQFF.

The rearrangement uses TRBV20-1 and TRBJ2-5; TRBD2 matches at 7 bases. The CDR3 loop spans 13 amino acids. In germline, CDR1 is DFQATT, CDR2 SNEGSKA (reference sequence). Losses at the gene ends were 3 bases for V and 0 bases for J; bases not matched to a gene: 1. The CDR3 DNA follows: TGCAGTGCTAGCGGACTAGACCAAGAGACCCAGTACTTC. It yields the protein CSASGLDQETQYF.

This clonotype was observed a single time. The chain recombines TRBV9 with TRBJ2-4; 8 positions agree with TRBD2. Germline loops: CDR1 SGDLS, CDR2 YYNGEE. The CDR3 has 14 residues. The V segment lost 4 bases and the J segment 9 bases; nucleotides outside the gene matches: 9. The CDR3 DNA follows: TGTGCCAGCAGCCCTCAGCGGGGGTTCGCCATTCAGTACTTC. This translates into CASSPQRGFAIQYF. The complete variable domain, with remaining parts taken from reference TRBV9 and TRBJ2-4, reads DSGVTQTPKHLITATGQRVTLRCSPRSGDLSVYWYQQSLDQGLQFLIQYYNGEERAKGNILERFSAQQFPDLHSELNLSSLELGDSALYFCASSPQRGFAIQYFGAGTRLSVL.